Below are 14 T cell receptor beta chains sequenced from a single sample in a study of PD-1 blockade in classical Hodgkin lymphoma. The assay was immunoSEQ multiplex PCR, and TCRdb's table has in-frame clones only and misses some. The table includes around 90,000 clones, more than 70% detected once. Time point noted: cycle 4 day 1 (C4D1), after less than seven weeks of nivolumab. All trial patients relapsed after autologous stem cell transplantation. Sequences were derived from peripheral blood mononuclear cells (PBMCs), sampled before the fourth cycle of nivolumab. These receptors all stem from a human donor with classical Hodgkin lymphoma.

V gene TRBV29-1 combines with J gene TRBJ2-1, with 8 bases that match TRBD1. V was pared by 3 bases and J by 8 bases, with 9 bases of the junction left unmatched. In germline, CDR1 is SQVTM, CDR2 ANQGSEA. This CDR3 has 14 amino acids. The CDR3 DNA reads as TGCAGCGTTGAGGGTGGACAGGGAAGGTATGAGCAGTTCTTC. Its translation is CSVEGGQGRYEQFF.

This clone was seen only a few times. The gene calls are TRBV28 and TRBJ1-5; the D gene is possibly TRBD1 (5 bases). Trimming took off 1 base at V and 9 bases at J, with 13 bases between the two ends. From germline, CDR1 is MDHEN and CDR2 SYDVKM. This CDR3 has 14 amino acids. The CDR3 DNA reads as TGTGCCAGCAGTTTATCAGACACGGGGCCGCCCCAGCATTTT. Its protein is CASSLSDTGPPQHF.

The rearrangement joins TRBV4-2 to TRBJ1-1; maybe TRBD1 (5 bases). Germline CDR1 is LGHNA and CDR2 is YNFKEQ. This CDR3 spans 15 amino acids. V dropped 4 bases and J dropped 6 bases, with 18 bases sitting between them. CDR3: CASSRSFQGDSEAFF. CDR3 DNA sequence: TGTGCCAGCAGCCGATCGTTTCAGGGTGATTCTGAAGCTTTCTTT.

The gene calls are TRBV5-4 and TRBJ2-7, with 7 bases lining up with TRBD1. The CDR3 is 14 amino acids. The germline V gene has CDR1 SGHNT and CDR2 YYREEE (reference sequence). With 3 bases clipped from V and 3 bases from J, the junction kept 6 bases outside the gene matches. CDR3: CASSYRGKFYEQYF. The CDR3 DNA reads as TGTGCCAGCAGCTACAGGGGTAAATTCTACGAGCAGTACTTC.

The chain uses TRBV28 and TRBJ1-2, with no clear D. The germline V gene encodes CDR1 MDHEN and CDR2 SYDVKM. The CDR3 consists of 11 residues. The V gene lost 5 bases and the J gene lost 5 bases, with 6 bases spanning the gap. CDR3 protein: CASSDTYGYTF. CDR3 DNA: TGTGCCAGCAGTGACACATATGGCTACACCTTC.

The chain links TRBV5-4 to TRBJ2-7; D unresolved. This CDR3 comprises 15 residues. The ends were cut back, 3 bases at V and 0 bases at J, with 13 bases in the middle. Germline V gene lookup returns CDR1 SGHNT and CDR2 YYREEE (reference sequence). The CDR3 loop reads CASSWKWQASYEQYF. CDR3 DNA sequence: TGTGCCAGCAGCTGGAAGTGGCAGGCCTCCTACGAGCAGTACTTC. Based on the CDR3 plus reference TRBV5-4 and TRBJ2-7, the full variable domain is ETGVTQSPTHLIKTRGQQVTLRCSSQSGHNTVSWYQQALGQGPQFIFQYYREEENGRGNFPPRFSGLQFPNYSSELNVNALELDDSALYLCASSWKWQASYEQYFGPGTRLTVT.

This clone was detected a few times. The V call is TRBV9, the J call TRBJ2-2; D gene unclear. Trimming cost V 5 bases and J 2 bases, with 10 bases left between them. The germline V gene encodes CDR1 SGDLS and CDR2 YYNGEE. The CDR3 is 14 amino acids. The CDR3 DNA is TGTGCCAGCAGGGGCAGCACAAACACCGGGGAGCTGTTTTTT. Translation: CASRGSTNTGELFF. The whole variable domain, remainder taken from reference TRBV9 and TRBJ2-2, is DSGVTQTPKHLITATGQRVTLRCSPRSGDLSVYWYQQSLDQGLQFLIQYYNGEERAKGNILERFSAQQFPDLHSELNLSSLELGDSALYFCASRGSTNTGELFFGEGSRLTVL.

The V gene is TRBV6-1, the J gene TRBJ1-3; no reliable D call. Trimming removed 6 bases from V and 3 bases from J, with 15 bases in between. The CDR3 length is 15 residues. Germline V gene lookup returns CDR1 MNHNS and CDR2 SASEGT. The chain's CDR3 is CASSSASVFGNTIYF. The CDR3 nucleotides are TGTGCCAGCAGCAGCGCCAGTGTGTTTGGAAACACCATATATTTT.

This clone was counted once. The chain combines TRBV7-2 with TRBJ2-3; 8 bases are shared with TRBD2. This CDR3 has 15 residues. The trim removed 3 bases at V and 9 bases at J, leaving 11 bases unmatched. Germline-derived CDR1 and CDR2 are SGHTA and FQGNSA. CDR3 region: CASSFSGTPGGTQYF. CDR3 sequence (DNA): TGTGCCAGCAGCTTTAGCGGGACACCCGGTGGGACGCAGTATTTT.

This chain joins TRBV5-1 and TRBJ2-1; D gene unclear. The CDR3 is made up of 14 amino acids. Germline assignment: CDR1 SGHRS and CDR2 YFSETQ. Trimming removed 0 bases at V and 5 bases at J, with 9 bases between. CDR3 bases: TGCGCCAGCAGCTTGGTTCGGCAGAACAATGAGCAGTTCTTC. The encoded protein is CASSLVRQNNEQFF.

The chain uses TRBV19 and TRBJ2-3; 14 bases line up with TRBD2. The CDR3 consists of 19 residues. V lost 5 bases, J lost 1 base, and 11 bases stayed unmatched. Germline CDR1 is LNHDA and CDR2 is SQIVND (reference sequence). The CDR3 protein is CASSFYPPGLAGGTDTQYF. CDR3 nucleotide sequence: TGTGCCAGTAGTTTCTACCCCCCGGGACTAGCGGGAGGCACAGATACGCAGTATTTT.

This chain uses TRBV7-9 with TRBJ2-7; 8 bases fit TRBD2. Unmatched junction bases numbered 6, after V lost 1 base and J lost 4 bases. CDR3 length: 15 residues. CDR1 and CDR2 from the germline V gene are SEHNR and FQNEAQ (reference sequence). This chain's CDR3 is CASSLGFSGGYEQYF. The CDR3 coding sequence is TGTGCCAGCAGCTTAGGGTTCTCGGGGGGGTACGAGCAGTACTTC. Using reference TRBV7-9 and TRBJ2-7 for the parts outside the CDR3, the full variable domain is DTGVSQNPRHKITKRGQNVTFRCDPISEHNRLYWYRQTLGQGPEFLTYFQNEAQLEKSRLLSDRFSAERPKGSFSTLEIQRTEQGDSAMYLCASSLGFSGGYEQYFGPGTRLTVT.

V usage is TRBV18 and J usage is TRBJ2-7; no clear D. Germline CDR1 KGHSH, CDR2 LQKENI. The CDR3 has 14 amino acids. Trimming took 1 base from V and 2 from J, leaving 9 bases between them. CDR3 nucleotide sequence: TGTGCCAGCTCACCACAGGACGGACCCTACGAGCAGTACTTC. It yields the protein CASSPQDGPYEQYF.

The chain is built from TRBV27 and TRBJ2-3; no reliable D call. V lost 5 bases and J lost 4, with 10 bases in between. CDR3 length equals 13 residues. Germline CDR1 reads MNHEY; CDR2 reads SMNVEV (reference sequence). The CDR3 DNA follows: TGTGCCAGCAGTCCCTACCCGCCAGATACGCAGTATTTT. This encodes CASSPYPPDTQYF.